This T cell receptor beta chain was sequenced in a study of blood T cell repertoires in COVID-19. Study in general: The study drew acute and convalescent COVID-19 samples from the United States, Italy and Spain. In each case, the material was cDNA or gDNA derived from T cells, B-cell-depleted T cells, or PBMCs.

Study processing details: Amplifying reference gene primers gave estimates of nucleated cell counts. Repertoires were generated with immunoSEQ multiplex PCR, while TCRdb's copy carries only in-frame clones and drops some. Clone size and the V and J calls come from that table; the DNA yielded D and trimming. Here the sample spans 150,000 to 200,000 clones, about 85% being singletons. From germline, CDR1 is GTSNPN and CDR2 SVGIG (reference sequence). The CDR3 loop spans 14 amino acids. V lost 3 bases and J lost 4, with 10 bases in between. This clone was found a few times. The J gene is TRBJ2-6, the V gene TRBV30; D might be TRBD2 (6 bases). The sequence derives from a man younger than 35 with acute or convalescent COVID-19. Sequencing was performed on peripheral blood. The CDR3 is CAWSRGMGANVLTF. The CDR3 bases are TGTGCCTGGAGCCGGGGGATGGGGGCCAACGTCCTGACTTTC.